Listed here are 4 T cell receptor beta chains from one sample, sequenced in a study of beta chain features in type 1 diabetes. These TCRs are of unknown antigen specificity. The study reverse transcribed the entire isolated RNA, so it sequenced expressed TCRB transcripts. Method: immunoSEQ multiplex PCR; TCRdb's copy keeps in-frame clones and lacks some. The data contain roughly 150,000 clones, 10% of them singletons. Notes on the study in general: In every one of the four CD4+ subsets, TCRB CDR3s were moderately but significantly shorter in Type 1 diabetes patients.

Material for sequencing was central memory CD4+ T cells from blood. The receptors were gathered from a man younger than 45 with type 1 diabetes.

This clone was seen only a few times. The chain joins TRBV14 to TRBJ2-5; D unclear. CDR1 SGHDN and CDR2 FVKESK come from the germline V gene. The CDR3 has 12 amino acids. With 1 base removed from V and 7 bases from J, the gap between germline ends came to 7 bases. This CDR3 is CASSQGSGTQYF. The CDR3 region has the DNA TGTGCCAGCAGCCAAGGGAGTGGGACCCAGTACTTC.

This clone was counted a few times. The chain employs TRBV19 and TRBJ1-5; D is perhaps TRBD1 (6 bases). The CDR3 runs to 15 residues. Between the trimmed V and J ends, which lost 5 bases and 8 bases, there was a span of 19 bases. CDR1 is LNHDA, CDR2 SQIVND, per germline (reference sequence). The CDR3: CASSRYTQGIEPQHF. The CDR3 nucleotides are TGTGCCAGTAGTCGGTATACCCAGGGGATCGAGCCCCAGCATTTT.

The chain joins TRBV2 to TRBJ2-5; perhaps TRBD2 as D (7 bases). Germline lookup yields CDR1 SNHLY and CDR2 FYNNEI. V was pared by 5 bases and J by 4 bases, with 20 bases between. The CDR3 spans 16 residues. Written as DNA, the CDR3 is TGTGCCAGCAGTCCTAGACTAGCAGGAGGGGGAGAGACCCAGTACTTC. This codes for CASSPRLAGGGETQYF.

This clone was counted a few times. The rearrangement uses TRBV19 and TRBJ1-2; 8 nucleotides align to TRBD1. CDR1 and CDR2 from the germline V gene are LNHDA and SQIVND (reference sequence). J was trimmed by 7 bases and V by 4 bases; bases with no gene match: 8. CDR3 length: 14 residues. The CDR3 region has the DNA TGTGCCAGTAGTAAAGCCGGGACAGGCGGTGGCTACACCTTC. It translates to CASSKAGTGGGYTF.